Listed below are T cell receptor beta chains from one sample, sequenced in a study of blood T cell repertoires in COVID-19. Assay: immunoSEQ multiplex PCR; the TCRdb copy retains only in-frame clones and omits some. The data hold more than 300,000 clones, with about 90% observed a single time. The specimen sequenced was peripheral blood. All receptors derive from a woman in her 70s with COVID-19, enrolled during active disease. The CDR3 runs from the conserved cysteine through the conserved F or W. Each record gives: V gene, clone size, D gene, J gene, CDR3 DNA, CDR3 protein. D genes are given only for firm matches. Size is omitted from some rows. Given values are once, few, many or a class for expanded clones.

TRBV2	.	.	TRBJ2-2	TGTGCCAGCAGTGGGTCAGGATCTAACACCGGGGAGCTGTTTTTT	CASSGSGSNTGELFF
TRBV6-5	.	.	TRBJ1-2	TGTGCCAGCAGTTACCCGGGGTATGGCTACACCTTC	CASSYPGYGYTF
TRBV30	.	.	TRBJ1-2	TGTGCCTGGAGTGTCAGGCCCTATGGCTACACCTTC	CAWSVRPYGYTF
TRBV30	.	.	TRBJ1-2	TGTGCCTGGAGTGTATTATATGGCTACACCTTC	CAWSVLYGYTF
TRBV19	.	TRBD1	TRBJ1-1	TGTGCCAGTAGTGAACCCGGGACAGGGACGGCTGAAGCTTTCTTT	CASSEPGTGTAEAFF
TRBV7-8	.	TRBD1	TRBJ1-5	TGTGCCAGCAGCTTACGGGACAGGGGCAATCAGCCCCAGCATTTT	CASSLRDRGNQPQHF
TRBV5-1	.	.	TRBJ1-1	TGCGCCAGCAGCTTGGAATGGTTGGCAGGGTCCATGAACACTGAAGCTTTCTTT	CASSLEWLAGSMNTEAFF
TRBV7-9	few	.	TRBJ2-7	TGTGCCAGCAGCTTGGAGGGAAACGAGCAGTACTTC	CASSLEGNEQYF
TRBV9	.	TRBD2	TRBJ2-3	TGTGCCAGCAGCTTGGGACTAGCGGGGGGTTCTAGCACAGATACGCAGTATTTT	CASSLGLAGGSSTDTQYF
TRBV4-2	.	TRBD2	TRBJ2-3	TGTGCCAGACCACAGAGAACCGGACTAGAGTTCACAGATACGCAGTATTTT	CARPQRTGLEFTDTQYF
TRBV5-4	.	TRBD1	TRBJ1-4	TGTGCCAGCAGCTCGGGACAGGGAACTAATGAAAAACTGTTTTTT	CASSSGQGTNEKLFF
TRBV11-3	.	.	TRBJ2-7	TGTGCCAGCAGTCAACGGGGGAGCTCCTACGAGCAGTACTTC	CASSQRGSSYEQYF
TRBV28	.	TRBD2	TRBJ2-3	TGTGCCAGTGGGACTAGCAGGACGCAGTATTTT	CASGTSRTQYF
TRBV5-6	.	TRBD1	TRBJ2-1	TGTGCCAGCAGCCATGGGACAGGGATCCACAATGAGCAGTTCTTC	CASSHGTGIHNEQFF
TRBV5-8	once	TRBD1	TRBJ1-3	TGTGCCAGCAGCACGGGGACAGATTGGACTGGAAACACCATATATTTT	CASSTGTDWTGNTIYF
TRBV7-9	.	TRBD1	TRBJ2-7	TGTGCCAGCAGCCTAGGGGGCATTAATTACTATGAGCAGTACTTC	CASSLGGINYYEQYF
TRBV14	.	.	TRBJ2-1	TGTGCCAGCAGCCAAGTGGCCAGCTACAATGAGCAGTTCTTC	CASSQVASYNEQFF
TRBV20-1	.	.	TRBJ1-1	TGCAGTGCTAGAGGTCCAGTAGCAGCTTTCTTT	CSARGPVAAFF
TRBV6-5	.	.	TRBJ1-6	TGTGCCAGCAGTAGCAGGGTCGCCGATAATTCACCCCTCCACTTT	CASSSRVADNSPLHF
TRBV2	.	.	TRBJ2-5	TGTGCCAGCGGGACTTCCCGTGAGACCCAGTACTTC	CASGTSRETQYF
TRBV28	.	TRBD1	TRBJ1-4	TGTGCCAGCAGTCTTTGGCCAGGGGGCGGTGAAAAACTGTTTTTT	CASSLWPGGGEKLFF
TRBV11-2	.	TRBD2	TRBJ2-5	TGTGCCAGCAGACCCAAGCGGGGGCAAGAGACCCAGTACTTC	CASRPKRGQETQYF
TRBV2	.	.	TRBJ2-7	TGTGCCAGCAGTTCGACAGGAGGTGACGAGCAGTACTTC	CASSSTGGDEQYF
TRBV3-1/TRBV3-2	once	TRBD2	TRBJ2-7	TGTGCCAGCAGCCTTAGCGGGGGTGTCTACGAGCAGTACTTC	CASSLSGGVYEQYF
TRBV19	.	.	TRBJ1-2	TGTGCCACCTCCAGAGGGGGGGGCTATGGCTACACCTTC	CATSRGGGYGYTF
TRBV19	.	TRBD2	TRBJ2-2	TGTGCCAGTAGTGCCAGCGGGGGGTCGAAAGGCTCCGGGGAGCTGTTTTTT	CASSASGGSKGSGELFF
TRBV2	.	.	TRBJ2-5	TGTGCCAGCAGCCGCGGGGCCCAAGAGACCCAGTACTTC	CASSRGAQETQYF
TRBV27	.	TRBD1	TRBJ1-4	TGTGCCAGCAGTTTCGACAGGGGAGGCGAAAAACTGTTTTTT	CASSFDRGGEKLFF
TRBV3-1/TRBV3-2	.	.	TRBJ2-7	TGTGCCAGCAGCCAACAGGGCTCCGAGCAGTACTTC	CASSQQGSEQYF
TRBV6-5	.	.	TRBJ1-1	TGTGCCAGCAGTAATGGACAGCTTGAAGCTTTCTTT	CASSNGQLEAFF
TRBV4-3	.	.	TRBJ2-6	TGCGCCAGCAGCCACGCCATTGGGGCGGCTGGGGCCAACGTCCTGACTTTC	CASSHAIGAAGANVLTF
TRBV9	.	.	TRBJ2-3	TGTGCCAGCAGCGCCGGGGCCCTTGGGGGACTCACAGATACGCAGTATTTT	CASSAGALGGLTDTQYF
TRBV2	.	TRBD1	TRBJ1-2	TGTGCCAGCAGTGTGGAGGGGGCTAGGGGCTACACCTTC	CASSVEGARGYTF
TRBV30	.	.	TRBJ1-1	TGTGCCTGGGAACCGACAGGGAACACTGAAGCTTTCTTT	CAWEPTGNTEAFF
TRBV2	.	TRBD1	TRBJ2-4	TGTGCCAGCAGTGAGTGGACAGGGGACGGGGACATTCAGTACTTC	CASSEWTGDGDIQYF
TRBV28	.	.	TRBJ1-3	TGTGCCAGCAGTTATCACAGCTCTGGAAACACCATATATTTT	CASSYHSSGNTIYF
TRBV6-5	.	TRBD1	TRBJ1-2	TGTGCCAGCAGCCGACAGGGGAGCTATGGCTACACCTTC	CASSRQGSYGYTF
TRBV29-1	.	TRBD1	TRBJ1-2	TGCAGCGTTGGATGGACAGGGGCCGTCTATGGCTACACCTTC	CSVGWTGAVYGYTF
TRBV5-4	.	TRBD2	TRBJ2-1	TGTGCCAGCAGCTTGGCTAGCGGGGGGGCAAATGAGCAGTTCTTC	CASSLASGGANEQFF
TRBV7-2	once	TRBD2	TRBJ2-2	TGTGCCAGCAGCTGGACTAGCCGGACCGGGGAGCTGTTTTTT	CASSWTSRTGELFF
TRBV10-2	.	.	TRBJ2-7	TGCGCCAGCAGTGAAAGGGAGCCGGGATCCTCCTACGAGCAGTACTTC	CASSEREPGSSYEQYF
TRBV27	.	.	TRBJ2-3	TGTGCCAGCAGTTTTCAACCCCTGACTAGTCAAATACGAGATACGCAGTATTTT	CASSFQPLTSQIRDTQYF